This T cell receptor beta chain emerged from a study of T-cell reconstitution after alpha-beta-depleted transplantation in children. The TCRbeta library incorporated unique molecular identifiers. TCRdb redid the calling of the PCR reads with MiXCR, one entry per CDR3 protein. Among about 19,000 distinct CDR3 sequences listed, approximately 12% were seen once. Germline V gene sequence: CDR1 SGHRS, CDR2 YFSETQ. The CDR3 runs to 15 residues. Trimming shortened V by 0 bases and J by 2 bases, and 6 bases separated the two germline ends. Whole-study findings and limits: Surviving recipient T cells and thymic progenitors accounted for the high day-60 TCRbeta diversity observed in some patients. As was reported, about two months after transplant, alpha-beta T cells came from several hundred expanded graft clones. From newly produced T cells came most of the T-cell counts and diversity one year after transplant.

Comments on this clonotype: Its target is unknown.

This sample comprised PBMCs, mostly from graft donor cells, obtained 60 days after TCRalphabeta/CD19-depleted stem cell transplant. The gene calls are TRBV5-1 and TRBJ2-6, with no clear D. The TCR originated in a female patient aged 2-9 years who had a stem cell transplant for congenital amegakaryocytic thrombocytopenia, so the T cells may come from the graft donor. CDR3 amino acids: CASSLVGTGANVLTF. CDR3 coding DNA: TGCGCCAGCAGCTTGGTGGGGACTGGGGCCAACGTCCTGACTTTC.